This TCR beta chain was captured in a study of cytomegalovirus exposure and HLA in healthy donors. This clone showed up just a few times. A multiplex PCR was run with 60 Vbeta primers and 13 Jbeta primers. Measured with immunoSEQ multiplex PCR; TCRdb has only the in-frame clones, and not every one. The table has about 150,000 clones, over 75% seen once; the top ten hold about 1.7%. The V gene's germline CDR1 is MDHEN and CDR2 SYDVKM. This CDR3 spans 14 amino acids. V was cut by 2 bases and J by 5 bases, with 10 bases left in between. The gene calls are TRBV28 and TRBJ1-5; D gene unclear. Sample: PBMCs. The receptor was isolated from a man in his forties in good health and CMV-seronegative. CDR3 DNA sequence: TGTGCCAGCAGTTTAGGAGGGCCCCATCAGCCCCAGCATTTT. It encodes CASSLGGPHQPQHF.